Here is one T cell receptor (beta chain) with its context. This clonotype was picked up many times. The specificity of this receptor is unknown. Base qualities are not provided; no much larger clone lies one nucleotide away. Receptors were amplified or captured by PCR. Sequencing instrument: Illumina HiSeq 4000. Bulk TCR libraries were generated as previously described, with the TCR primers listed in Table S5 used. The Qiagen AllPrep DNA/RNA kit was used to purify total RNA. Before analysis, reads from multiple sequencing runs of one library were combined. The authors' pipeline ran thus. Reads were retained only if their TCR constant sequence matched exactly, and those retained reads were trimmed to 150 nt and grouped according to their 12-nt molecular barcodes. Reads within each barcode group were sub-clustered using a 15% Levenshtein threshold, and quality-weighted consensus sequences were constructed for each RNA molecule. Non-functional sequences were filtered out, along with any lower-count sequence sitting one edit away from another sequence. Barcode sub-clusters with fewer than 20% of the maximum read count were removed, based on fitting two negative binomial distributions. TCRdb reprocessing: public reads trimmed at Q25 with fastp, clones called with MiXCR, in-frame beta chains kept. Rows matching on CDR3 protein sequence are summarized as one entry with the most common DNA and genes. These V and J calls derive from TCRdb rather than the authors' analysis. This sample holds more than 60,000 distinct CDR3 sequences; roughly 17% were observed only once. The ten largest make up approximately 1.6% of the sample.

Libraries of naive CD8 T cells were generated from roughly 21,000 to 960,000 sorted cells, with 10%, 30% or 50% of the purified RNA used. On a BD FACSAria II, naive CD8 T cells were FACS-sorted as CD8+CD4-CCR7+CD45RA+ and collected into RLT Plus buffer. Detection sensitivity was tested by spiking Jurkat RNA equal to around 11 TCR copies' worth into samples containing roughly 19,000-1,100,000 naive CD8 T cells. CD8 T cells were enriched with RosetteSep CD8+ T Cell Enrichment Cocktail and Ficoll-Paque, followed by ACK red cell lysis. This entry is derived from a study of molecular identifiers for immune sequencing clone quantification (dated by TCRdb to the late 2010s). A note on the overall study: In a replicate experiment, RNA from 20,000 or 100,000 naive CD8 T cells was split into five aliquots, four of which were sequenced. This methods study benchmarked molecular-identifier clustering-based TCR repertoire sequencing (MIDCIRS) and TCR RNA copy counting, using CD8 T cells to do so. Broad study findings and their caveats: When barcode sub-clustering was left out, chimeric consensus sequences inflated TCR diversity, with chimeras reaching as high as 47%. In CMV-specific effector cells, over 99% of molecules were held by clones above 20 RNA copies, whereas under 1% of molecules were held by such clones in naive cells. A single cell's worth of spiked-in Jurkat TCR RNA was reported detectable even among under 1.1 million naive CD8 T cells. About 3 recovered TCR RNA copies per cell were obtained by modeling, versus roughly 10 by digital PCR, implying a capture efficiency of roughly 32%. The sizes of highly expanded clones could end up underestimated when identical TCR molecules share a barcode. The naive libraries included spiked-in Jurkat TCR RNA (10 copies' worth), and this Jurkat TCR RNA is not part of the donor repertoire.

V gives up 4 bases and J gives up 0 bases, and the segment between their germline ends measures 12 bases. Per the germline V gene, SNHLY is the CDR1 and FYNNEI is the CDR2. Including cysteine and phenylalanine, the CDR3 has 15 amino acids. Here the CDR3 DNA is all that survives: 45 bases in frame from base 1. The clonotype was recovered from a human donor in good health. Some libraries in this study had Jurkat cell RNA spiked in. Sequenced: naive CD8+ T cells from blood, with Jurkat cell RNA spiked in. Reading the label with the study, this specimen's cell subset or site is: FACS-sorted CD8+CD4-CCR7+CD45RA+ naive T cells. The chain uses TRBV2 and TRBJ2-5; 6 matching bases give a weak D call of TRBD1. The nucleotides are TGTGCCAGCAGTGGGACAGATGAGAACCAAGAGACCCAGTACTTC. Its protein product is CASSGTDENQETQYF.